The next 5 T cell receptor beta chains were all read from a single sample in a study of response to subunit inactivated influenza vaccine. From the RT-PCR reads, TCRdb called clonotypes with MiXCR, one entry per CDR3 protein. The sample lists hundreds of thousands of distinct CDR3 sequences; about 15% were seen once. This specimen consisted of PBMCs from blood, obtained less than 15 days before vaccination. The receptors come from a man in his fifties who received an inactivated influenza vaccine.

This clonotype occurred many times. Sequence at one end of the junction differs from germline and may be a read error. The chain's CDR3 is CASSLAGRAEAFF. CDR3 DNA: TGTGCCAGCAGTTTAGCAGGGCGGGCTGAAGCTTTCTTT. The chain joins TRBV5-1 to TRBJ1-1; tentative D call: TRBD1 (5 bases). The germline gives CDR1 SGHRS, CDR2 YFSETQ. This CDR3 has 13 residues.

This clonotype was observed many times. V usage is TRBV27 and J usage is TRBJ2-2; TRBD1 aligns across 9 bases. With V trimmed by 5 bases and J by 5 bases, 6 bases remained unmatched. Germline lookup yields CDR1 MNHEY and CDR2 SMNVEV (reference sequence). The CDR3 runs 15 residues. Written as DNA, the CDR3 is TGTGCCAGCAGTGCACAGGGGGCGCGGACCGGGGAGCTGTTTTTT. This gives the protein CASSAQGARTGELFF.

This clonotype occurred a few times. The chain combines TRBV5-1 with TRBJ1-6; D is unclear. The CDR3 consists of 14 residues. Germline CDR1 is SGHRS and CDR2 is YFSETQ. V was pared by 0 bases and J by 6 bases, with 7 bases between. In DNA, the CDR3 is TGCGCCAGCAGCTTGGACCCACTTAATTCACCCCTCCACTTT. Translated, it gives CASSLDPLNSPLHF.

V gene TRBV29-1 combines with J gene TRBJ2-7; 8 bases are a match to TRBD2. The CDR3 totals 13 residues. The V gene end was trimmed by 5 bases and the J gene end by 4 bases; junction bases not matched to a gene: 7. Germline V gives CDR1 SQVTM, CDR2 ANQGSEA. CDR3 amino acids: CSVKPGGPYEQYF. CDR3 bases: TGCAGCGTTAAGCCGGGAGGGCCTTACGAGCAGTACTTC.

The chain joins TRBV6-1 to TRBJ2-1; weak D call: TRBD1 (6 bases). Germline V gene lookup returns CDR1 MNHNS and CDR2 SASEGT. There are 14 residues in the CDR3. V lost 6 bases to trimming and J lost 4 bases, with 13 bases between them. The CDR3 is CASRKDSFYNEQFF. The DNA of the CDR3 is TGTGCCAGCAGGAAGGACAGCTTTTACAATGAGCAGTTCTTC.